The entry below gives a single TCR beta chain sequence along with its context. These data come from a study of blood T cell repertoires in COVID-19. Overall study: Spain, Italy and the United States supplied samples that represented acute and convalescent COVID-19. PBMCs, B-cell-depleted T cells, or T cells provided the cDNA or gDNA that made up the material.

Study processing details: Amplification of reference gene primers provided the estimated nucleated cell counts. Assay used: immunoSEQ multiplex PCR; TCRdb lists only in-frame clones, some missing. The V and J calls and clone size were taken over from that table, and D and trimming were inferred from the DNA. The repertoire consists of nearly 70,000 clones, with 82% occurring once and the leading ten covering about a tenth. The CDR3 sequence is 12 residues long. V was pared by 3 bases and J by 0 bases, with 2 bases between. CDR1 is SGHRS and CDR2 is YFSETQ in the germline V gene. The clonotype comes from a woman at least 80 years old with acute or convalescent COVID-19. Sequenced input: peripheral blood. The J gene is TRBJ2-3, the V gene TRBV5-1; D is ambiguous. The CDR3 is CASSSSTDTQYF. The DNA of the CDR3 is TGCGCCAGCAGCTCAAGCACAGATACGCAGTATTTT. The entire variable domain, with the rest obtained from reference TRBV5-1 and TRBJ2-3, is as follows: KAGVTQTPRYLIKTRGQQVTLSCSPISGHRSVSWYQQTPGQGLQFLFEYFSETQRNKGNFPGRFSGRQFSNSRSEMNVSTLELGDSALYLCASSSSTDTQYFGPGTRLTVL.